The 32 T cell receptor beta chains in this list originate from one sample, sequenced in a study of cytomegalovirus exposure and HLA in healthy donors. Use of 60 Vbeta and 13 Jbeta primers characterized the PCR. Assay: immunoSEQ multiplex PCR; the TCRdb copy retains only in-frame clones and omits some. The table lists 150,000 to 200,000 clones, roughly 82% of them singletons. The sample was PBMCs. The receptors here all came from a girl aged 5-17 years in good health and CMV-seropositive.

The chain recombines TRBV10-3 with TRBJ2-7, with TRBD2 matching 7 bases. The germline V gene has CDR1 ENHRY and CDR2 SYGVKD. CDR3 length equals 14 residues. V trimming: 9 bases; J trimming: 3 bases; junction bases outside the gene matches: 11. The CDR3 reads CAMGGSAAIYEQYF. As DNA, the CDR3 is TGTGCCATGGGGGGGAGCGCAGCCATCTACGAGCAGTACTTC.

V gene TRBV28 combines with J gene TRBJ1-5; D unclear. This CDR3 comprises 14 residues. Germline assignment: CDR1 MDHEN and CDR2 SYDVKM. V shed 6 bases and J shed 9 bases, with 18 bases lying between them. The CDR3, as DNA: TGTGCCAGCAGAGAGGCAGTGTCGGAATTGCCCCAGCATTTT. Encoded protein: CASREAVSELPQHF.

This clone was observed a few times. The chain uses TRBV28 and TRBJ1-5, with TRBD1 matching over 8 bases. With V trimmed by 5 bases and J by 7 bases, 10 bases remained unmatched. Looked up from germline, CDR1 is MDHEN and CDR2 is SYDVKM. The CDR3 covers 15 residues. The CDR3 is CASSITGGGVQPQHF. CDR3 bases: TGTGCCAGCAGTATAACAGGGGGGGGCGTGCAGCCCCAGCATTTT.

The chain is built from TRBV9 and TRBJ2-2; no definite D call. V lost 0 bases and J 3 bases, leaving 9 bases between the germline ends. The V gene's germline CDR1 is SGDLS and CDR2 YYNGEE. CDR3 length equals 15 residues. The CDR3 sequence: CASSVAGRDTGELFF. DNA of the CDR3: TGTGCCAGCAGCGTAGCAGGTAGAGACACCGGGGAGCTGTTTTTT.

DNA for the CDR3: TGTGCCAGCAGCTTAGGCGGCAGGGACTCCTACGAGCAGTACTTC. It is translated as CASSLGGRDSYEQYF. The chain couples TRBV13 to TRBJ2-7; D possibly corresponds to TRBD1 (5 bases). The CDR3 has 15 amino acids. Germline-derived CDR1 and CDR2 are PRHDT and FYEKMQ (reference sequence). Trimming took 0 bases from V and 0 from J, leaving 9 bases between them.

The chain uses TRBV7-3 and TRBJ1-1; D remains ambiguous. CDR3 length: 15 residues. Deletions cut 1 base from V and 4 bases from J, with 13 bases between. The germline V gene encodes CDR1 SGHTA and CDR2 FQGTGA. The CDR3 sequence is CASSLIPGAVTEAFF. The DNA of the CDR3 is TGTGCCAGCAGCTTAATCCCCGGTGCGGTCACTGAAGCTTTCTTT.

The rearrangement links TRBV29-1 to TRBJ2-1; unclear D gene. Trimming removed 2 bases at V and 7 bases at J, with 12 bases between. Germline CDR1 and CDR2: SQVTM and ANQGSEA. The CDR3 has 13 residues. CDR3 DNA sequence: TGCAGCGTTGAATCTCCTCGGTGGAATGAGCAGTTCTTC. This gives the protein CSVESPRWNEQFF.

The chain joins TRBV5-1 to TRBJ1-4; D remains ambiguous. Per the germline V gene, CDR1 is SGHRS and CDR2 is YFSETQ. The CDR3 sequence is 15 residues long. Trimming took 4 bases from V and 7 from J, leaving 17 bases between them. This CDR3 reads CASSPIEGVGEKLFF. The CDR3 DNA follows: TGCGCCAGCAGCCCTATCGAGGGAGTCGGTGAAAAACTGTTTTTT.

This clone was picked up a small number of times. This chain links TRBV28 with TRBJ2-7, with 7 bases that match TRBD2. Germline V lookup: CDR1 MDHEN, CDR2 SYDVKM. V lost 6 bases to trimming and J lost 2 bases; unmatched junction nucleotides: 7. The CDR3 contains 14 residues. This CDR3 is CASSRAGPTYEQYF. CDR3 coding DNA: TGTGCCAGCAGCCGAGCGGGACCTACCTACGAGCAGTACTTC. Using reference TRBV28 and TRBJ2-7 for the parts outside the CDR3, the full variable domain is DVKVTQSSRYLVKRTGEKVFLECVQDMDHENMFWYRQDPGLGLRLIYFSYDVKMKEKGDIPEGYSVSREKKERFSLILESASTNQTSMYLCASSRAGPTYEQYFGPGTRLTVT.

The V call is TRBV2, the J call TRBJ2-7; D is perhaps TRBD2 (6 bases). The CDR3 runs to 15 residues. V lost 6 bases and J 6 bases, leaving 21 bases between the germline ends. Germline V gene data show CDR1 as SNHLY and CDR2 as FYNNEI. CDR3 residues: CASRGDLLGALEQYF. The CDR3 DNA sequence: TGTGCCAGCAGAGGGGACTTACTAGGGGCCCTCGAGCAGTACTTC.

The rearrangement joins TRBV10-3 to TRBJ2-1, with 12 bases identical to TRBD2. The CDR3 extends over 16 amino acids. J gave up 9 bases and V 4 bases, and 10 bases lay outside the gene matches. From germline, CDR1 is ENHRY and CDR2 SYGVKD. The CDR3 is CAISGPGLAGLGEQFF. The DNA for the CDR3 is TGTGCCATCAGTGGGCCGGGACTAGCGGGCCTGGGTGAGCAGTTCTTC.

Turning to this clone: Germline and junction disagree at one end, which may indicate a read error. V gene TRBV7-7 combines with J gene TRBJ2-1; 9 bases align to TRBD2. This CDR3 region has 15 residues. Germline CDR1 SSHAT, CDR2 FNYEAQ (reference sequence). This CDR3 is CASSISGSSYNEQFF. CDR3 DNA sequence: TGTGCTAGCAGCATTAGCGGGAGCTCCTACAATGAGCAGTTCTTC.

The chain uses TRBV5-1 and TRBJ2-7; D uncertain. V dropped 2 bases and J dropped 6 bases, with 18 bases sitting between them. The CDR3 has 15 residues. Germline loops: CDR1 SGHRS, CDR2 YFSETQ. The CDR3 nucleotides read TGCGCCAGCAGCTTTTTGACCTCACCCTCGGGCGAGCAGTACTTC. Amino acid sequence: CASSFLTSPSGEQYF.

This rearrangement joins TRBV7-2 to TRBJ2-3, with D possibly matching TRBD2 (7 bases). The CDR3 extends over 17 amino acids. The V and J ends lost 4 bases and 2 bases respectively, with 19 bases between them. Germline V lookup: CDR1 SGHTA, CDR2 FQGNSA. The CDR3 sequence is CASSSRRGRGYTDTQYF. In nucleotides, the CDR3 is TGTGCCAGCAGCTCACGGCGGGGGCGGGGGTACACAGATACGCAGTATTTT.

V usage is TRBV9 and J usage is TRBJ2-1, with TRBD2 identical over 11 bases. V dropped 4 bases and J dropped 7; count of bases not matched to a gene: 7. Germline V gene sequence: CDR1 SGDLS, CDR2 YYNGEE. This CDR3 contains 15 residues. Here the CDR3 reads CASSISGGAGNEQFF. DNA of the CDR3: TGTGCCAGCAGCATTAGCGGGGGGGCGGGGAATGAGCAGTTCTTC.

CDR3 sequence (DNA): TGTGCCAGCCTACCGCAGGGGCTTGGAAACACCATATATTTT. It yields the protein CASLPQGLGNTIYF. The chain is built from TRBV28 and TRBJ1-3; D might be TRBD1 (6 bases). CDR1 and CDR2 from the germline V gene are MDHEN and SYDVKM. The CDR3 is made up of 14 amino acids. Deletions cut 8 bases from V and 3 bases from J, with 14 bases between. Variable domain in full (rest from reference TRBV28 and TRBJ1-3): DVKVTQSSRYLVKRTGEKVFLECVQDMDHENMFWYRQDPGLGLRLIYFSYDVKMKEKGDIPEGYSVSREKKERFSLILESASTNQTSMYLCASLPQGLGNTIYFGEGSWLTVV.

The gene calls are TRBV5-1 and TRBJ2-7; 7 positions agree with TRBD1. The V and J ends lost 7 bases and 3 bases, in that order; junction bases with no gene match: 7. The CDR3 covers 13 residues. The germline CDR1 and CDR2 sequences are SGHRS and YFSETQ. The CDR3 region has the DNA TGCGCCAGCTCGACAGGGTCGAGCTACGAGCAGTACTTC. Protein sequence: CASSTGSSYEQYF.

V gene TRBV12-5 combines with J gene TRBJ1-2; maybe TRBD1 (5 bases). Trimming left V 0 bases short and J 8 bases short, with 16 bases between. The length of the CDR3 is 15 residues. Germline V CDR1 and CDR2: LGHNT, FRNRAP. CDR3 sequence (DNA): TGTGCTAGTGGTTTGGTAAGGATGGGGGGAAGCGGCTACACCTTC. This encodes CASGLVRMGGSGYTF.

The chain is built from TRBV10-3 and TRBJ1-1; D is undetermined. Germline V gene sequence: CDR1 ENHRY, CDR2 SYGVKD. There are 13 residues in the CDR3. Trimming left V 7 bases short and J 1 base short, with 10 bases between. The CDR3 protein is CAITPTENTEAFF. For the CDR3, the DNA is TGTGCCATCACCCCAACAGAGAACACTGAAGCTTTCTTT.

The rearrangement uses TRBV7-9 and TRBJ2-1; 9 bases are shared with TRBD2. The CDR3 is made up of 15 amino acids. V dropped 5 bases and J dropped 6; count of bases not matched to a gene: 8. Per the germline V gene, CDR1 is SEHNR and CDR2 is FQNEAQ (reference sequence). The CDR3 DNA sequence: TGTGCCAGCAGCCCGCCGGGGACTAGCCGCAATGAGCAGTTCTTC. Protein: CASSPPGTSRNEQFF.

The V and J genes are TRBV6-5 and TRBJ2-5; 13 bases align to TRBD2. Germline V gene data show CDR1 as MNHEY and CDR2 as SVGAGI. The CDR3 sequence is 14 residues long. J was trimmed by 7 bases and V by 6 bases; bases with no gene match: 5. CDR3 nucleotide sequence: TGTGCCAGCAGGCCACTAGCGGGAGGGGGGACCCAGTACTTC. Its protein product is CASRPLAGGGTQYF.

The chain carries TRBV6-4 and TRBJ2-3; 9 bases match TRBD2. The V segment lost 0 bases and the J segment 5 bases; nucleotides outside the gene matches: 6. The CDR3 runs to 16 residues. In germline, CDR1 is MRHNA, CDR2 SNTAGT. The CDR3 here is CASSDSLAGVGDTQYF. CDR3 coding DNA: TGTGCCAGCAGTGACTCATTAGCGGGAGTTGGAGATACGCAGTATTTT.

This sequence joins TRBV2 and TRBJ1-2; 8 nucleotides match TRBD1. V lost 3 bases to trimming and J lost 5 bases; unmatched junction nucleotides: 14. Germline lookup yields CDR1 SNHLY and CDR2 FYNNEI. The CDR3 totals 17 residues. This CDR3 is CASSEVPGGNYDYGYTF. CDR3 in DNA: TGTGCCAGCAGTGAGGTCCCAGGGGGCAACTACGATTATGGCTACACCTTC.

The table lists this clone with a few counts. The rearrangement joins TRBV10-1 to TRBJ2-1; possible D gene TRBD1, 6 bases. V was clipped by 3 bases and J by 4 bases, with 13 bases between them. Per the germline V gene, CDR1 is WNHNN and CDR2 is SYGVQD (reference sequence). This CDR3 is built from 15 residues. CDR3 nucleotides: TGCGCCAGCAGTGATCCGGGGCAGGGGTACAATGAGCAGTTCTTC. Protein: CASSDPGQGYNEQFF.

Turning to this clone: Mismatch with germline at one junction end may stem from a read error. The chain uses TRBV6-5 and TRBJ2-7, with TRBD2 as a possible D gene (5 bases). Per germline, CDR1 MNHEY and CDR2 SVGAGI. The CDR3 extends over 14 amino acids. The CDR3 DNA is TGTGCCAGCAGTTACCGTAGGGCGGGCTACGGGCAGTACTTC. It yields the protein CASSYRRAGYGQYF.

The chain couples TRBV6-1 to TRBJ2-2, with 14 bases fitting TRBD2. The ends lost 6 bases at V and 8 bases at J; junction bases unmatched: 5. The V gene's germline CDR1 is MNHNS and CDR2 SASEGT. CDR3 length equals 15 residues. The CDR3 region is CASRTSGGAMGELFF. For the CDR3, the DNA is TGTGCCAGCAGGACTAGCGGGGGGGCGATGGGGGAGCTGTTTTTT.

This clone occurred a few times. The CDR3 DNA reads TGCGCCAGCAGCTTCGAGACAAACCAAGAGACCCAGTACTTC. This sequence encodes CASSFETNQETQYF. The rearrangement uses TRBV5-1 and TRBJ2-5, with D unresolved. Germline CDR1 reads SGHRS; CDR2 reads YFSETQ. This CDR3 has 14 residues. V gave up 2 bases and J gave up 0 bases, with 8 bases separating them.

The chain has TRBV30 and TRBJ2-5, with no clear D. With 1 base removed from V and 2 bases from J, the gap between germline ends came to 8 bases. The CDR3 totals 13 residues. Germline lookup yields CDR1 GTSNPN and CDR2 SVGIG (reference sequence). CDR3: CAWSDSSQETQYF. Written as DNA, the CDR3 is TGTGCCTGGAGTGATAGCTCTCAAGAGACCCAGTACTTC.

The chain couples TRBV11-3 to TRBJ2-5; D gene uncertain. Trimming took 5 bases from V and 5 from J, leaving 21 bases between them. Germline CDR1 reads SGHNT; CDR2 reads YENEEA. The CDR3 contains 16 residues. CDR3: CASSPTPLLEMETQYF. The CDR3 DNA reads TGTGCCAGCAGCCCAACCCCACTCCTAGAGATGGAGACCCAGTACTTC.

This clone was seen a handful of times. V and J are TRBV27 and TRBJ2-7; 8 bases agree with TRBD2. CDR3 size: 14 residues. V was pared by 8 bases and J by 3 bases, with 9 bases of the junction left unmatched. Germline V gene lookup returns CDR1 MNHEY and CDR2 SMNVEV (reference sequence). As DNA, the CDR3 is TGTGCCAGCCGAGAAGCGGGGGACCTCTACGAGCAGTACTTC. This gives the protein CASREAGDLYEQYF.

The chain recombines TRBV30 with TRBJ2-7, with 8 bases fitting TRBD2. The V and J ends lost 3 bases and 2 bases, in that order; junction bases with no gene match: 9. CDR1 is GTSNPN and CDR2 is SVGIG in the germline V gene (reference sequence). This CDR3 has 15 amino acids. CDR3 DNA: TGTGCCTGGAGCCCCACTAGCGGTGTCACCTACGAGCAGTACTTC. Encoded protein: CAWSPTSGVTYEQYF.

Written as DNA, the CDR3 is TGTGCCACCAGCAGAGCCCCTAGCGGGGCCGGGGAGCTGTTTTTT. Translation gives CATSRAPSGAGELFF. V and J are TRBV15 and TRBJ2-2, with 9 bases aligning to TRBD2. The CDR3 totals 15 residues. Germline V gene data show CDR1 as LNHNV and CDR2 as YYDKDF (reference sequence). The V segment lost 1 base and the J segment 6 bases; nucleotides outside the gene matches: 3.